Below are 8 T cell receptor beta chains sequenced from a single sample in a study of T cell repertoires in cytomegalovirus infection. Antigens of these TCRs are unknown. From the reads, TCRdb called clonotypes with MiXCR, one entry per CDR3 protein. The profile covers tens of thousands of distinct CDR3 sequences, with roughly 20% appearing a single time and about 18% taken by the ten largest. Material: PBMCs, sequenced either directly or after in vitro stimulation (not recorded which). These receptors all come from a human donor in good health (CMV status not recorded). Some clones in this sample may be carry-over from other donors' samples.

The chain joins TRBV7-9 to TRBJ2-7; perhaps TRBD1 as D (6 bases). The V end lost 5 bases, the J end lost 2 bases, and 13 bases lay between the germline ends. CDR1 is SEHNR, CDR2 FQNEAQ, per germline (reference sequence). The CDR3 covers 14 residues. The CDR3 loop is CASSLRTAPYEQYF. DNA for the CDR3: TGTGCCAGCAGCCTGCGGACAGCCCCCTACGAGCAGTACTTC.

The chain employs TRBV29-1 and TRBJ2-3; D not resolved. Germline V gives CDR1 SQVTM, CDR2 ANQGSEA. This CDR3 is 13 amino acids long. Trimming took 4 bases from V and 2 from J, leaving 10 bases between them. The CDR3 bases are TGCAGCGTTGGGAGACAAAACACAGATACGCAGTATTTT. Translating it yields CSVGRQNTDTQYF.

The chain carries TRBV7-2 and TRBJ2-1, with TRBD2 identical over 10 bases. This CDR3 is 15 amino acids long. Germline-derived CDR1 and CDR2 are SGHTA and FQGNSA. Trimming at V came to 5 bases and at J to 6 bases, leaving 7 bases not matched to a gene. The CDR3 region is CASSDRTSGFNEQFF. In DNA form, the CDR3 reads TGTGCCAGCAGCGACCGGACTAGCGGTTTCAATGAGCAGTTCTTC.

This chain joins TRBV7-4 and TRBJ2-3; TRBD2 aligns across 9 bases. The germline V gene has CDR1 SGHVT and CDR2 SQSDAQ. The CDR3 totals 16 residues. Trimming took 4 bases from V and 4 from J; bases not matched to a gene: 9. CDR3 nucleotide sequence: TGTGCCAGCAGCTCCCCCGGGACTAGCAACGCAGATACGCAGTATTTT. It yields the protein CASSSPGTSNADTQYF.

The sample holds a few counts of this clonotype. The rearrangement uses TRBV12-3 or TRBV12-4 and TRBJ1-5; D may be TRBD1 (5 bases). The CDR3 has 12 amino acids. Trimming shortened V by 5 bases and J by 6 bases, and 8 bases separated the two germline ends. DNA of the CDR3: TGTGCCAGCAGTCCGCAGGGTCAGCCCCAGCATTTT. The encoded protein is CASSPQGQPQHF.

The rearrangement links TRBV7-2 to TRBJ2-5; D not resolved. This CDR3 contains 15 residues. CDR1 is SGHTA, CDR2 FQGNSA, per germline. Trimming took off 5 bases at V and 4 bases at J, with 17 bases between the two ends. The CDR3, as DNA: TGTGCCAGCAGCACCTCGACCCTTATAGGAGAGACCCAGTACTTC. It encodes CASSTSTLIGETQYF.

This clonotype was observed at least ten times. The chain is built from TRBV5-1 and TRBJ2-7; possibly TRBD1 for D (5 bases). From germline, CDR1 is SGHRS and CDR2 YFSETQ. V dropped 0 bases and J dropped 3 bases, with 7 bases sitting between them. This CDR3 is built from 13 residues. The CDR3 is CASSLAGYYEQYF. The CDR3 DNA reads TGCGCCAGCAGCTTGGCAGGGTACTACGAGCAGTACTTC.

The rearrangement links TRBV5-4 to TRBJ2-2; TRBD2 might be the D (5 bases). Germline CDR1 SGHNT, CDR2 YYREEE (reference sequence). The CDR3 loop spans 15 amino acids. V was shortened by 3 bases and J by 6 bases, with 15 bases between the two germline ends. CDR3 amino acids: CASSYSGLGAGELFF. DNA for the CDR3: TGTGCCAGCAGCTACAGCGGACTCGGGGCCGGGGAGCTGTTTTTT.